This TCR beta chain was found in a study of T cell responses to AZD1222 COVID-19 vaccine. As for the study in general: The study pooled second doses at about 4 or about 12 weeks.

Study conclusions and caveats: Close to half of all spike-specific TCRs reportedly target regions of the variants that are unmutated. An increase in Spike-specific TCR breadth and depth was observed after two AZD1222 doses. Donors skewed white British and female; clonal diversity was possibly underestimated.

Germline V lookup: CDR1 SGHNT, CDR2 YYREEE (reference sequence). V was pared by 4 bases and J by 0 bases, with 9 bases between. The CDR3 extends over 14 amino acids. Sequencing used immunoSEQ multiplex PCR; TCRdb keeps in-frame clones, though not all of them. The sample lists roughly 120,000 clones, almost 90% occurring once. This clone was recorded once. Its target is unknown. The clonotype originates from an adult in good health. This specimen consisted of peripheral blood, obtained on day 0 of AZD1222 vaccination. The chain links TRBV5-4 to TRBJ2-3, with D tentatively TRBD2 (5 bases). The CDR3 DNA sequence: TGTGCCAGCAGCAAGGCGGGTAGCACAGATACGCAGTATTTT. Residues: CASSKAGSTDTQYF.